The sequence of this TCR beta chain was determined in a study of cytomegalovirus exposure and HLA in healthy donors. Trimming stripped 3 bases from V and 2 bases from J, with 8 bases between. Germline V gives CDR1 LNHDA, CDR2 SQIVND (reference sequence). The CDR3 spans 14 residues. These donors counted as nominally healthy when sampled, but unrecorded immune exposures were likely. The study, taken as a whole, reports: An apparent linkage of common viral pathogens to several of the most significant clusters emerged in a later analysis. Presence/absence analyses rested on an assumption that sequencing depth was roughly uniform across donors.

Use of 60 Vbeta and 13 Jbeta primers characterized the PCR. Authors' data handling: An analysis performed later counted 81 million or so unique TCR beta chains (roughly 10 million of them shared). Libraries were prepared by immunoSEQ multiplex PCR; TCRdb keeps only in-frame clonotypes and omits some of them. For V, J and clone size, that table is used; D and trimming come from the DNA. The sample consists of 55,000 to 70,000 clones, roughly four fifths of them appearing once. Concerning this clone itself: The antigen remains unidentified.

Sequenced sample: PBMCs. This sequence joins TRBV19 and TRBJ2-1; weak D call: TRBD1 (5 bases). This sequence originates from a human donor in good health. The CDR3 loop is CASSINRPYNEQFF. CDR3 sequence (DNA): TGTGCCAGTAGTATTAACAGGCCCTACAATGAGCAGTTCTTC.